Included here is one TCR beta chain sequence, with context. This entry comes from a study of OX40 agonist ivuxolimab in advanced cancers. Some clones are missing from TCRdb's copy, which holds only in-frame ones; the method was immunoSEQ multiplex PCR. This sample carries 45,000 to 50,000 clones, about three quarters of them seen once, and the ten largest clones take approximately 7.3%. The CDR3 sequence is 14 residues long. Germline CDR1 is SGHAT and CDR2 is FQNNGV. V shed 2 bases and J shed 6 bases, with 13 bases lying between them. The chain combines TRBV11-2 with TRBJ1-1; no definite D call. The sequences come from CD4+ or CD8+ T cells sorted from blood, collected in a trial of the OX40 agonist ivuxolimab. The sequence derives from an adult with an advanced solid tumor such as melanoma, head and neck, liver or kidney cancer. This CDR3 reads CASSLPEGRAEAFF. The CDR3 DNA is TGTGCCAGCAGCTTACCGGAAGGGAGGGCTGAAGCTTTCTTT. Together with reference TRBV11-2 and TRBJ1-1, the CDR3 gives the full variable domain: EAGVAQSPRYKIIEKRQSVAFWCNPISGHATLYWYQQILGQGPKLLIQFQNNGVVDDSQLPKDRFSAERLKGVDSTLKIQPAKLEDSAVYLCASSLPEGRAEAFFGQGTRLTVV.